This record looks at one T cell receptor (beta chain) sequence and its context. Germline V gene lookup returns CDR1 LNHDA and CDR2 SQIVND (reference sequence). The CDR3 has 13 residues. The V and J ends lost 7 bases and 2 bases respectively, with 11 bases between them. This sample was taken from a study of cytomegalovirus exposure and HLA in healthy donors. Use of 60 Vbeta and 13 Jbeta primers characterized the PCR. Profiled with immunoSEQ multiplex PCR; TCRdb holds only in-frame clones, not every one. This table holds 150,000 to 200,000 clones, around 84% found once. Sequencing input: PBMCs. The V and J genes are TRBV19 and TRBJ1-1; possibly TRBD1 for D (5 bases). This clonotype was sampled from a woman between 18 and 29 years old in good health and CMV-seronegative. CDR3 DNA: TGTGCCAGTACCCTGGGGCCAAACACTGAAGCTTTCTTT. Its translation: CASTLGPNTEAFF.